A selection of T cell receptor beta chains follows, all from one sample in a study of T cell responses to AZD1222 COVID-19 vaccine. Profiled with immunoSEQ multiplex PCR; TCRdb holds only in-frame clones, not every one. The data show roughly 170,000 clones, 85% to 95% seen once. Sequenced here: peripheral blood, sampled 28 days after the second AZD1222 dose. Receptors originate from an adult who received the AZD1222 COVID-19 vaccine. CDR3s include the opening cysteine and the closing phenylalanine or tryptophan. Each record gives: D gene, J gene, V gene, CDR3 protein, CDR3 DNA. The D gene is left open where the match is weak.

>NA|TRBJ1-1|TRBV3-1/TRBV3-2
CASSRTGKASSGSTEAFF
TGTGCCAGCAGCCGAACAGGGAAGGCGTCCAGTGGGAGCACTGAAGCTTTCTTT
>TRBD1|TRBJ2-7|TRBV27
CASSLGRDRRYEQYF
TGTGCCAGCAGTTTAGGCCGGGACAGGCGCTACGAGCAGTACTTC
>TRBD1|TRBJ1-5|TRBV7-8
CASSSYRGRGDQPQHF
TGTGCCAGCAGCTCCTACAGGGGCAGAGGCGATCAGCCCCAGCATTTT
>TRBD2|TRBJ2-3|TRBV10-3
CAISSSGKGDTQYF
TGTGCCATCAGTTCTAGCGGTAAAGGGGATACGCAGTATTTT
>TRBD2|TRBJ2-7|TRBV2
CASSERLAGAGSYEQYF
TGTGCCAGCAGTGAAAGATTAGCGGGAGCAGGGTCCTACGAGCAGTACTTC
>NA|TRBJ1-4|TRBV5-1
CASSGGGSLRTNEKLFF
TGCGCCAGCTCCGGTGGGGGCAGCTTAAGAACTAATGAAAAACTGTTTTTT
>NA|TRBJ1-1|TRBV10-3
CAIRGDQGPGTEAFF
TGTGCCATCAGGGGGGACCAGGGCCCAGGGACTGAAGCTTTCTTT
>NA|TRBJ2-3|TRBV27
CASSLGSSNTQYF
TGTGCCAGCAGTTTGGGGAGTTCGAATACGCAGTATTTT
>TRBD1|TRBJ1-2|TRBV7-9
CASSLSGTGEGYTF
TGTGCCAGCAGCTTATCCGGGACAGGGGAGGGCTACACCTTC
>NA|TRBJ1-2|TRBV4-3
CASSQTQGAYGYTF
TGCGCCAGCAGCCAGACACAAGGGGCATATGGCTACACCTTC
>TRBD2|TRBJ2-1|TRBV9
CASSVRAGGLLGNEQFF
TGTGCCAGCAGCGTACGAGCGGGGGGGCTGTTGGGCAATGAGCAGTTCTTC
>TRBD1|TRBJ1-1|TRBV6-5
CASTLNPGQGTEAFF
TGTGCCAGCACCCTCAACCCGGGACAGGGTACAGAAGCTTTCTTT
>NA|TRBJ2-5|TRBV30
CAWSETSQETQYF
TGTGCCTGGAGCGAGACATCCCAAGAGACCCAGTACTTC
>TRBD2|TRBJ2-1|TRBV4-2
CASSQEGSGREQFF
TGTGCCAGCAGCCAAGAGGGCAGCGGGAGGGAGCAGTTCTTC
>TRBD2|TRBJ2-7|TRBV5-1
CASSLGLAGSYEQYF
TGCGCCAGCAGCTTGGGACTAGCGGGCTCCTACGAGCAGTACTTC
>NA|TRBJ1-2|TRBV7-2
CASSLVEDSVYGYTF
TGTGCCAGCAGCTTAGTTGAGGACAGTGTCTATGGCTACACCTTC
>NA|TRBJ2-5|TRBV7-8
CASSLVSRVETQYF
TGTGCCAGCAGCTTAGTGAGCAGGGTCGAGACCCAGTACTTC
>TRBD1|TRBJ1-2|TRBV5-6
CASSRWTGLYGYTF
TGTGCCAGCAGTCGTTGGACAGGGCTCTATGGCTACACCTTC
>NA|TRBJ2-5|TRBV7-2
CATKTIKETQYF
TGTGCCACCAAGACTATTAAAGAGACCCAGTACTTC